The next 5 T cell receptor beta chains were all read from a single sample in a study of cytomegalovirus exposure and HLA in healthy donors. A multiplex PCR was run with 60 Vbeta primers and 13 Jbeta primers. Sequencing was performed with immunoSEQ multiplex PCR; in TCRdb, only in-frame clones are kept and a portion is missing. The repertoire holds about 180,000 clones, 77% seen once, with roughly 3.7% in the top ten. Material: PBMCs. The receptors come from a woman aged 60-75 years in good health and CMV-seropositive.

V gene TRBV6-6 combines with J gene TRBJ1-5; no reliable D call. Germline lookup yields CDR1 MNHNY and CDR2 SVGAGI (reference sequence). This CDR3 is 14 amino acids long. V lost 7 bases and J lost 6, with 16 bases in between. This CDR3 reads CASTVKGAGQPQHF. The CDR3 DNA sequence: TGTGCCAGCACCGTAAAGGGCGCGGGTCAGCCCCAGCATTTT.

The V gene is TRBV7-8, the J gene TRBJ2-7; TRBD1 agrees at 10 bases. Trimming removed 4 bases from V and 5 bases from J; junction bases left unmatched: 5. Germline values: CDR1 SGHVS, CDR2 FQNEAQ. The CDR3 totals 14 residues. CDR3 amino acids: CASSSGQGEDEQYF. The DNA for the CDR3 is TGTGCCAGCAGCTCCGGACAGGGGGAGGACGAGCAGTACTTC.

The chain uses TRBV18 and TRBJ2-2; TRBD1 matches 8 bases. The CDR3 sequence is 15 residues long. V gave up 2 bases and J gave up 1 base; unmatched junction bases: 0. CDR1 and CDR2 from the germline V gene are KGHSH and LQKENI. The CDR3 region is CASSPDRGNTGELFF. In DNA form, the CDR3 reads TGTGCCAGCTCACCAGACAGGGGGAACACCGGGGAGCTGTTTTTT.

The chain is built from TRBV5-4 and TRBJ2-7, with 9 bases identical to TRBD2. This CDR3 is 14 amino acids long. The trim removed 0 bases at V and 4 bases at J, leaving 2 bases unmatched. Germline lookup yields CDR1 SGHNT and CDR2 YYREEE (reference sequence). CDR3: CASSLGGRAYEQYF. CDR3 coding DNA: TGTGCCAGCAGCTTGGGCGGGAGGGCGTACGAGCAGTACTTC.

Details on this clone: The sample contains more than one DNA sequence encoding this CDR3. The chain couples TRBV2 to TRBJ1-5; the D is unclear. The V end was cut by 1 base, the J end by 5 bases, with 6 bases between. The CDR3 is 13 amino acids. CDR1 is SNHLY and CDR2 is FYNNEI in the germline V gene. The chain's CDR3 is CASSEGRDQPQHF. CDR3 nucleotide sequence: TGTGCCAGCAGTGAAGGGCGGGATCAGCCCCAGCATTTT.